The source of this T cell receptor (beta chain) is a study of T cells after yellow fever vaccination. The sample holds a few counts of this clonotype. Its antigen is not known. TCRdb re-called the 5' RACE reads through MiXCR, storing one row per CDR3 protein. The table lists approximately 510,000 distinct CDR3 sequences, roughly a fifth of them singletons. In germline, CDR1 is SGHTA, CDR2 FQGNSA. V lost 2 bases, J lost 7 bases, and 12 bases lay in between. This CDR3 region has 14 residues. Whole-study results and caveats: Reappearance after the booster was seen for most primary-vaccination clones, at 96% CD4 and around 90% CD8. It was a small share of clonotypes that appeared in both CD4 and CD8 compartments.

The chain has TRBV7-2 and TRBJ2-1; D ambiguous. This TCR came from a man between 18 and 35 years old who received the YFV17D yellow fever vaccine. The sequenced sample was PBMCs, obtained less than 25 days after the first yellow fever vaccination. The CDR3 region has the DNA TGTGCCAGCAGCTTATGGGCAGATTTGAATGAGCAGTTCTTC. Translation gives CASSLWADLNEQFF. Drawing the rest from reference TRBV7-2 and TRBJ2-1, the complete variable domain is GAGVSQSPSNKVTEKGKDVELRCDPISGHTALYWYRQSLGQGLEFLIYFQGNSAPDKSGLPSDRFSAERTGGSVSTLTIQRTQQEDSAVYLCASSLWADLNEQFFGPGTRLTVL.